The 10 T cell receptor beta chains below were found in one sample sequenced in a study of CD8 T cells in Susac syndrome. With random hexamers, roughly 0.45 to 1 ug RNA was reverse transcribed. TCRdb used MiXCR to reprocess the immunoSEQ multiplex PCR reads, holding one entry per CDR3 protein. The table lists about 29,000 distinct CDR3 sequences, 85% to 95% of them singletons. The sequenced material came from CD8+ T cells from PBMCs. These receptors were collected from a human donor in good health.

The table lists this clonotype with a count of one. The V and J genes are TRBV7-6 and TRBJ2-7; D may be TRBD1 or TRBD2 (5 bases each). The germline V gene encodes CDR1 SGHVS and CDR2 FNYEAQ. The germline V and J ends were trimmed by 3 bases and 6 bases, with 6 bases remaining between them. The CDR3 runs to 11 residues. DNA of the CDR3: TGTGCCAGCAGCTTGGGGGTCGAGCAGTACTTC. This gives the protein CASSLGVEQYF.

CDR3 nucleotide sequence: TGTGCCAGCAGCTTAGTAGGGGGCTGGTCCTACGAGCAGTACTTC. This sequence encodes CASSLVGGWSYEQYF. The chain recombines TRBV11-2 with TRBJ2-7; the match to TRBD1 covers 7 bases. From germline, CDR1 is SGHAT and CDR2 FQNNGV. The CDR3 has 15 residues. V was pared by 1 base and J by 1 base, with 4 bases of the junction left unmatched.

CDR3 sequence: CASSLGDQPQHF. The DNA of the CDR3 is TGTGCCAGCAGCTTAGGCGATCAGCCCCAGCATTTT. This chain links TRBV13 with TRBJ1-5, with D unclear. CDR1 and CDR2 from the germline V gene are PRHDT and FYEKMQ (reference sequence). The CDR3 spans 12 residues. V was shortened by 0 bases and J by 5 bases, with 2 bases between the two germline ends.

The V and J genes are TRBV9 and TRBJ2-2; D possibly corresponds to TRBD2 (7 bases). The CDR3 spans 16 residues. Trimming took 0 bases from V and 5 from J, leaving 14 bases between them. The germline V gene encodes CDR1 SGDLS and CDR2 YYNGEE. The CDR3 spells CASSVDAGATTGELFF. The CDR3 DNA sequence: TGTGCCAGCAGCGTAGATGCGGGGGCCACAACCGGGGAGCTGTTTTTT.

In DNA form, the CDR3 reads TGCAGTGCTAGAGATCCGTCCAGGCAAGAGACCCAGTACTTC. Translation gives CSARDPSRQETQYF. The chain links TRBV20-1 to TRBJ2-5; D remains ambiguous. The CDR3 is 14 residues long. CDR1 and CDR2 (germline): DFQATT, SNEGSKA (reference sequence). Trimming took 0 bases from V and 2 from J, leaving 10 bases between them.

In its sample, this clonotype was seen a few times. The V and J genes are TRBV4-3 and TRBJ2-1, with D uncertain. From germline, CDR1 is LGHNA and CDR2 YSLEER. This CDR3 is built from 12 residues. V lost 0 bases and J lost 7, with 4 bases in between. The CDR3 coding sequence is TGCGCCAGCAGCCAAGAGTGGAATGAGCAGTTCTTC. Its translation: CASSQEWNEQFF.

The genes are TRBV11-2 and TRBJ1-6; a weak D match, TRBD1 (5 bases). V lost 7 bases and J lost 10, with 14 bases in between. Germline CDR1 and CDR2: SGHAT and FQNNGV. This CDR3 is built from 13 residues. Written as DNA, the CDR3 is TGTGCCAGCAAGCCCGTCGGGGACTCACCCCTCCACTTT. Its translation is CASKPVGDSPLHF.

The chain has TRBV15 and TRBJ1-3; 10 bases are a match to TRBD1. CDR3 length: 16 residues. CDR1 LNHNV and CDR2 YYDKDF come from the germline V gene (reference sequence). Losses at the gene ends were 5 bases for V and 0 bases for J; bases not matched to a gene: 4. CDR3 DNA sequence: TGTGCCACCAGCCACCGGGACAGGGGCTCTGGAAACACCATATATTTT. It yields the protein CATSHRDRGSGNTIYF.

The chain combines TRBV7-8 with TRBJ1-1, with D unclear. This CDR3 contains 13 residues. V was cut by 5 bases and J by 6 bases, with 13 bases left in between. Germline assignment: CDR1 SGHVS and CDR2 FQNEAQ. The CDR3: CASSLPPEPEAFF. The CDR3 nucleotides are TGTGCCAGCAGCCTTCCGCCGGAACCTGAAGCTTTCTTT.

The chain couples TRBV7-7 to TRBJ2-5; maybe TRBD2 (6 bases). V was cut by 1 base and J by 8 bases, with 14 bases left in between. CDR3 length: 14 residues. Germline CDR1 is SSHAT and CDR2 is FNYEAQ (reference sequence). CDR3 bases: TGTGCCAGCAGCTTAGATCCTAGCGAGGCAACCCAGTACTTC. It codes for CASSLDPSEATQYF.